The 4 T cell receptor beta chains presented below share a single source sample, sequenced in a study of T cells in Graves' hyperthyroidism and ophthalmopathy. It was RNA transcripts that yielded the amplified TCR beta CDR3 regions. Initially, a first-round RT-PCR of the TCR CDR3 employed the HTBI primer set. A single record per CDR3 protein comes from TCRdb applying MiXCR to the multiplex PCR reads. The data hold a few hundred thousand distinct CDR3 sequences, with around 45% observed a single time. The sample consisted of peripheral blood or thyroid tissue (not recorded which). The source is an adult woman with Graves' disease, either hyperthyroidism or ophthalmopathy (not recorded which).

This clonotype appeared many times. This chain uses TRBV6-1 with TRBJ2-2; perhaps TRBD1 as D (5 bases). From germline, CDR1 is MNHNS and CDR2 SASEGT. Trimming removed 0 bases from V and 3 bases from J, with 5 bases in between. This CDR3 region has 14 residues. Here the CDR3 reads CASSEAGDTGELFF. CDR3 bases: TGTGCCAGCAGTGAAGCAGGGGACACCGGGGAGCTGTTTTTT.

This clonotype was found many times. The rearrangement links TRBV29-1 to TRBJ1-2, with TRBD1 as a possible D gene (5 bases). CDR1 and CDR2 from the germline V gene are SQVTM and ANQGSEA. V was clipped by 5 bases and J by 5 bases, with 12 bases between them. The CDR3 covers 12 residues. CDR3 DNA: TGCAGCGTTAGGTCAGGGTTGTATGGCTACACCTTC. Its protein is CSVRSGLYGYTF.

This clonotype was counted many times. The chain combines TRBV19 with TRBJ2-7, with D possibly TRBD1 on 5 matching bases. Trimming took 3 bases from V and 1 from J, leaving 13 bases between them. CDR1 and CDR2 (germline): LNHDA, SQIVND (reference sequence). The CDR3 is 15 amino acids. The CDR3 DNA reads as TGTGCCAGTAGTATTACAACAGGACCTTCCTACGAGCAGTACTTC. Encoded protein: CASSITTGPSYEQYF.

The rearrangement joins TRBV24-1 to TRBJ2-4; TRBD1 matches 9 bases. V lost 4 bases to trimming and J lost 8 bases; unmatched junction nucleotides: 2. The CDR3 sequence is 13 residues long. Germline assignment: CDR1 KGHDR and CDR2 SFDVKD. CDR3 residues: CATSERTGDIQYF. The CDR3 DNA reads as TGTGCCACCAGTGAACGGACAGGGGACATTCAGTACTTC.